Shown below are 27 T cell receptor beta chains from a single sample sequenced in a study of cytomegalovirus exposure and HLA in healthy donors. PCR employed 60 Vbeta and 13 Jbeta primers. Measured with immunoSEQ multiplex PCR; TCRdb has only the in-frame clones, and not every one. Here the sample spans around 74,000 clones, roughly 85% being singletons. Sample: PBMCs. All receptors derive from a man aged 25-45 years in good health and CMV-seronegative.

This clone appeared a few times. CDR3 in DNA: TGTGCCTGGTCGGAGGGGCCCTACAATGAGCAGTTCTTC. Translating it yields CAWSEGPYNEQFF. The genes are TRBV30 and TRBJ2-1; perhaps TRBD2 as D (6 bases). CDR3 size: 13 residues. Trimming took 5 bases from V and 2 from J, leaving 10 bases between them. The germline CDR1 and CDR2 sequences are GTSNPN and SVGIG (reference sequence).

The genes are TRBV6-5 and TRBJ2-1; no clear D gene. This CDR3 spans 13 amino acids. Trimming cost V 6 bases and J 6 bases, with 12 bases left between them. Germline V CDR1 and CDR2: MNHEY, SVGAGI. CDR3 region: CASRQTGSNEQFF. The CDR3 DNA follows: TGTGCCAGCAGACAAACCGGGTCCAATGAGCAGTTCTTC.

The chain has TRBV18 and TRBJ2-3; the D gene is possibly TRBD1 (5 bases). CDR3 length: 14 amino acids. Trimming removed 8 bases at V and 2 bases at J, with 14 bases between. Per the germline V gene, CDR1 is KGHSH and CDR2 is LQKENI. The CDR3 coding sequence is TGTGCCAGCCGCGACAGACTGGACACAGATACGCAGTATTTT. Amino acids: CASRDRLDTDTQYF. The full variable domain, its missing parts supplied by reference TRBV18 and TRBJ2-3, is NAGVMQNPRHLVRRRGQEARLRCSPMKGHSHVYWYRQLPEEGLKFMVYLQKENIIDESGMPKERFSAEFPKEGPSILRIQQVVRGDSAAYFCASRDRLDTDTQYFGPGTRLTVL.

CDR3 nucleotide sequence: TGCGCCAGCAGCTTGGTAGCCCAGGGATCCTACGAGCAGTACTTC. Translated, it gives CASSLVAQGSYEQYF. The chain links TRBV5-1 to TRBJ2-7, with D perhaps matching TRBD1 (5 bases). V lost 0 bases and J lost 1, with 11 bases in between. The CDR3 runs 15 residues. Germline CDR1 is SGHRS and CDR2 is YFSETQ.

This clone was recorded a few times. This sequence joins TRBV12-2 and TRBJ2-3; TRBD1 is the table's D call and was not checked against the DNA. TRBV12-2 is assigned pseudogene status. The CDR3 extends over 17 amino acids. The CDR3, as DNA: TGTGCAAGTTGCTTAGGGGCTATTCACACACACACAGATACGCAGTATTTT. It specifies CASCLGAIHTHTDTQYF.

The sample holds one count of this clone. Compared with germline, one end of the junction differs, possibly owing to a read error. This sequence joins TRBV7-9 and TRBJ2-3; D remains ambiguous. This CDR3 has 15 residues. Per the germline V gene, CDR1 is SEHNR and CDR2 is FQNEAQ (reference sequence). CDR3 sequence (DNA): TGTTCCAGCAGCTCTCTCTACGACTTCACAGATACGCAGTATTTT. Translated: CSSSSLYDFTDTQYF.

The CDR3 spells CATSRDRSGYNYGYTF. CDR3 DNA: TGTGCCACCAGCAGAGATCGGTCAGGCTATAACTATGGCTACACCTTC. The rearrangement joins TRBV15 to TRBJ1-2; the D is unclear. This CDR3 contains 16 residues. The germline gives CDR1 LNHNV, CDR2 YYDKDF (reference sequence). V lost 0 bases to trimming and J lost 1 base, with 12 bases between them.

The CDR3 loop reads CAISPDEGGYQPQHF. As DNA, the CDR3 is TGTGCCATCAGTCCGGACGAAGGGGGATACCAGCCCCAGCATTTT. The chain joins TRBV10-3 to TRBJ1-5, with D perhaps matching TRBD1 (6 bases). The V end lost 5 bases, the J end lost 7 bases, and 18 bases lay between the germline ends. CDR1 and CDR2 (germline): ENHRY, SYGVKD. The CDR3 is 15 amino acids.

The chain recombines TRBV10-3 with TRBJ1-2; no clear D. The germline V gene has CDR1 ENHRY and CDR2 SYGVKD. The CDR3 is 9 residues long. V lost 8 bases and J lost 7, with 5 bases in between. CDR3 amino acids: CAIGSGYTF. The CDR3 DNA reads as TGTGCCATCGGGAGTGGCTACACCTTC.

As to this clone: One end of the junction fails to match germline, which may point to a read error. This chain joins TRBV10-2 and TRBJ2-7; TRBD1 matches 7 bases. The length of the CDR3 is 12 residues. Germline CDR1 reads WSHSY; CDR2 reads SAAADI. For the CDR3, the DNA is TGCGCCAGCAGTGAACTCCAGGACAGGCTTAGTTTC. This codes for CASSELQDRLSF.

CDR3 DNA sequence: TGTGCCAGCAGCACCGACCTTGGGGGGAAGAACACTGAAGCTTTCTTT. Its translation is CASSTDLGGKNTEAFF. The chain couples TRBV21-1 to TRBJ1-1. TRBV21-1 is a pseudogene locus. CDR3 length: 16 amino acids.

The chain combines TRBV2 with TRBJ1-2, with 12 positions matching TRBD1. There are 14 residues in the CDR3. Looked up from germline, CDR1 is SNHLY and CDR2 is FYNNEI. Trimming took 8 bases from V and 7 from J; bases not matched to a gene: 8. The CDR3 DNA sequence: TGTGCCAGCCGGGACAGGGGGCTTGATAGTGGCTACACCTTC. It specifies CASRDRGLDSGYTF.

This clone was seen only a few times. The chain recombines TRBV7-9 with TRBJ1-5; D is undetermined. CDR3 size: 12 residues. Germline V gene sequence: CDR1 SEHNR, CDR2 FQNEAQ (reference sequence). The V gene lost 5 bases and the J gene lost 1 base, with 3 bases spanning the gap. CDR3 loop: CASSISNQPQHF. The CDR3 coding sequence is TGTGCCAGCAGCATAAGCAATCAGCCCCAGCATTTT. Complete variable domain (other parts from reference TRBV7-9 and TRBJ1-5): DTGVSQNPRHKITKRGQNVTFRCDPISEHNRLYWYRQTLGQGPEFLTYFQNEAQLEKSRLLSDRFSAERPKGSFSTLEIQRTEQGDSAMYLCASSISNQPQHFGDGTRLSIL.

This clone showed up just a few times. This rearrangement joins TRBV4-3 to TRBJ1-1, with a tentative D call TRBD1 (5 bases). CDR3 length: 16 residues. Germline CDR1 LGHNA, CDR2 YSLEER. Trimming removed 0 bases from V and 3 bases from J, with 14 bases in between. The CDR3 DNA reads TGCGCCAGCAGCCAAGACGCCGGCGGGACCTACACTGAAGCTTTCTTT. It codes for CASSQDAGGTYTEAFF.

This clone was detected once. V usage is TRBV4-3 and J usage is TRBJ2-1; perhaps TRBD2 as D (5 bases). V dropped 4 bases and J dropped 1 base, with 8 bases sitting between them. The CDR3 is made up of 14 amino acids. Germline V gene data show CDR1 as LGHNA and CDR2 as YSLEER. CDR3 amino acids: CASSLRVSYNEQFF. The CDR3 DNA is TGCGCCAGCAGCCTGCGGGTTTCCTACAATGAGCAGTTCTTC.

CDR3 loop: CATQGVGVNEQFF. The CDR3 region has the DNA TGTGCCACCCAGGGGGTGGGGGTCAATGAGCAGTTCTTC. This chain connects TRBV11-2 to TRBJ2-1; the match to TRBD1 covers 7 bases. The junction had 9 bases not matched to a gene; V was cut back by 10 bases and J by 6 bases. The germline V gene has CDR1 SGHAT and CDR2 FQNNGV. The CDR3 contains 13 residues.

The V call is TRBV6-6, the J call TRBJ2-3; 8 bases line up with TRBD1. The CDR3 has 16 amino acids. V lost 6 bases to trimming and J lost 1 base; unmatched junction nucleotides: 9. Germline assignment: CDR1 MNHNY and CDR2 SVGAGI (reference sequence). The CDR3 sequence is CASSSGQVRGTDTQYF. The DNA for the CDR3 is TGTGCCAGCAGCTCGGGACAGGTGAGGGGCACAGATACGCAGTATTTT.

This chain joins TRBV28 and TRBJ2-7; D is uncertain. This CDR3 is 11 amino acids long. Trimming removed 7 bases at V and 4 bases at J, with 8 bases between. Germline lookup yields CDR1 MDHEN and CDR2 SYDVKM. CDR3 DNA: TGTGCCAGCACCACACCTTACGAGCAGTACTTC. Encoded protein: CASTTPYEQYF.

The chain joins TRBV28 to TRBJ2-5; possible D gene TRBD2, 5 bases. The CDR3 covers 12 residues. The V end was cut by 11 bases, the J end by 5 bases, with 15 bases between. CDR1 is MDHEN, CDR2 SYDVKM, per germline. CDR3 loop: CASGGQGETQYF. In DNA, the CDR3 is TGTGCCTCCGGAGGTCAAGGGGAGACCCAGTACTTC.

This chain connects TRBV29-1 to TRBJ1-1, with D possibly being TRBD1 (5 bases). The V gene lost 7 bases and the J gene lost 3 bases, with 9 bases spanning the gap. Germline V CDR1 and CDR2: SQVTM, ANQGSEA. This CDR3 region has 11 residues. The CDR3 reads CSAGQHTEAFF. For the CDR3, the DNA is TGCAGCGCAGGGCAGCACACTGAAGCTTTCTTT.

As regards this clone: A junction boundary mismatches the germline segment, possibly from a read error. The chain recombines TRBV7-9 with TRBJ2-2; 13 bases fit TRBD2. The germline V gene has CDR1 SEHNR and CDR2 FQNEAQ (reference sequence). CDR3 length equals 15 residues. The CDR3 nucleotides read TGTTCCAGCAGCCTGACTAGCGGGGGGCCCGGGGAGCTGTTTTTT. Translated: CSSSLTSGGPGELFF.

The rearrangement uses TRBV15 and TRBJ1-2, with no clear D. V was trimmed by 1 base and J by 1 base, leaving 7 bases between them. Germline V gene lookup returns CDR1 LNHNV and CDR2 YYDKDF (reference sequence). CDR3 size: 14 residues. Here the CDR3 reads CATSRVGHNYGYTF. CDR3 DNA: TGTGCCACCAGCAGAGTGGGCCATAACTATGGCTACACCTTC.

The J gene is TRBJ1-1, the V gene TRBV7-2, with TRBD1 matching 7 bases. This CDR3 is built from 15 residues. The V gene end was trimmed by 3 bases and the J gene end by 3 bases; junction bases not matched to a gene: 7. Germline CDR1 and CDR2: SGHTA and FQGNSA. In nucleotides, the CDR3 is TGTGCCAGCAGCTTCAGTGCCAGGGGGTACACTGAAGCTTTCTTT. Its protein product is CASSFSARGYTEAFF. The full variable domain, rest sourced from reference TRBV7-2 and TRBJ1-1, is GAGVSQSPSNKVTEKGKDVELRCDPISGHTALYWYRQSLGQGLEFLIYFQGNSAPDKSGLPSDRFSAERTGGSVSTLTIQRTQQEDSAVYLCASSFSARGYTEAFFGQGTRLTVV.

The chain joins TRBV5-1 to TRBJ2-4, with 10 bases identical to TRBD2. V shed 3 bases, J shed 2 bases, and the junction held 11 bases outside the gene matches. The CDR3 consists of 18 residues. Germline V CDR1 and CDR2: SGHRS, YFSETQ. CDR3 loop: CASSWSSGSTGTKNIQYF. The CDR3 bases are TGCGCCAGCAGCTGGTCTAGCGGGAGTACGGGGACCAAAAACATTCAGTACTTC.

CDR3 loop: CASRNRGRTTEKLFF. In DNA form, the CDR3 reads TGTGCCAGCAGAAACAGGGGGCGGACGACTGAAAAACTGTTTTTT. The chain links TRBV27 to TRBJ1-4; 9 nucleotides line up with TRBD1. The CDR3 contains 15 residues. V lost 6 bases to trimming and J lost 7 bases; unmatched junction nucleotides: 9. The germline V gene encodes CDR1 MNHEY and CDR2 SMNVEV (reference sequence). The full variable domain, completed using reference TRBV27 and TRBJ1-4, is EAQVTQNPRYLITVTGKKLTVTCSQNMNHEYMSWYRQDPGLGLRQIYYSMNVEVTDKGDVPEGYKVSRKEKRNFPLILESPSPNQTSLYFCASRNRGRTTEKLFFGSGTQLSVL.

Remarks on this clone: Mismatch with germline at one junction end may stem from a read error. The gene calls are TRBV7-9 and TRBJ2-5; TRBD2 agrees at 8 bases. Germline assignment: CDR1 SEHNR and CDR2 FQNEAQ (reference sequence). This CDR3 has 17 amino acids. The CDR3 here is CSSSYPGGEGSQETQYF. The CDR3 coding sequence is TGTTCCAGCAGCTACCCCGGGGGGGAGGGGTCCCAAGAGACCCAGTACTTC.

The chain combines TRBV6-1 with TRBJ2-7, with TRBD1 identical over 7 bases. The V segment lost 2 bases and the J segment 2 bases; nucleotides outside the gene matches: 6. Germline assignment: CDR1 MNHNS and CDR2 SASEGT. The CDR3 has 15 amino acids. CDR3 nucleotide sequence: TGTGCCAGCAGTGAACTAGCAGGGGGAACCTACGAGCAGTACTTC. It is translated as CASSELAGGTYEQYF.